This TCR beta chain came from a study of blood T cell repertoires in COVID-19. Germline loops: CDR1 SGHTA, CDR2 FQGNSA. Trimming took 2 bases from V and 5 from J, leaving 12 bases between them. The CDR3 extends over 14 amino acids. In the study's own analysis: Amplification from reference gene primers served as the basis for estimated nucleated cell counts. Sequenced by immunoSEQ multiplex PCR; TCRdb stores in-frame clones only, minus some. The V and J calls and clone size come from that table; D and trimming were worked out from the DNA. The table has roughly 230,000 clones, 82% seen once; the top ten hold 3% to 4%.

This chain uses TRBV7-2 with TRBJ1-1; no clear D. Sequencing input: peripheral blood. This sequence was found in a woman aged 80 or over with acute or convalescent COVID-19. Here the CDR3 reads CASSLLPGGTEAFF. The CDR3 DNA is TGTGCCAGCAGCTTATTGCCGGGCGGGACTGAAGCTTTCTTT. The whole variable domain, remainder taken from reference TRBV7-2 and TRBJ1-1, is GAGVSQSPSNKVTEKGKDVELRCDPISGHTALYWYRQSLGQGLEFLIYFQGNSAPDKSGLPSDRFSAERTGGSVSTLTIQRTQQEDSAVYLCASSLLPGGTEAFFGQGTRLTVV.